Included here is one T cell receptor beta chain sequence, with context. What this receptor recognizes is not known. No qualities accompany the bases; no much larger clone lies one base away. This sample was included in a study of T cell responses to AZD1222 COVID-19 vaccine (dated by TCRdb to the early 2020s). In the study overall: TCR sequencing was performed for fewer than 250 trial participants, of whom some 200 were given two doses of AZD1222 and approximately 26 were given two doses of MenACWY control vaccine. Trial participants were enrolled by age into subgroups of 18-55, 56-69 and 70-plus years, and roughly 150, 30 and 60 TCR-sequenced participants, respectively, were included in these subgroups. Study-level results and caveats: Nearly half of unique spike-specific TCRs reportedly recognized epitopes outside regions mutated in the B.1.351 and B.1.1.7 variants. Vaccine-associated CD4 TCRs spanned the whole spike protein, with dominant responses in regions 160-218 and 743-854. A significant rise in spike-specific TCR breadth and depth was observed after two AZD1222 doses relative to day 0 and relative to MenACWY recipients. Only 5 to 7 AZD1222 recipients were SARS-CoV-2 seropositive at baseline, limiting conclusions about previously exposed vaccinees. Because no day 14 peak-response samples were available, the repertoires could be characterized only after the peak T cell response. The 56-69-year group was small, and its depth increase did not reach significance, likely because of low power. Participants were mostly white British, with more females than males. The authors suggested clonal diversity may have been underestimated.

The CDR3 regions of human TCRbeta chains were analyzed by immunosequencing. The source study handled its data this way. Repertoire TCRs were checked for matches against a reference library of SARS-CoV-2-specific TCRs that had been generated using the MIRA antigen-specificity platform. Breadth was defined as the fraction of unique TCRs that were SARS-CoV-2-associated, and depth was defined as the fraction of total T cells that were SARS-CoV-2-associated. Using the MIRA data, each spike-specific TCR was mapped to the spike region that the TCR reacts to and placed in a CD4 or CD8 class. Log10-transformed breadth and depth values were compared by one-way ANOVA with Sidak's multiple comparisons tests. TCRdb mirrors the immuneACCESS table, restricted to in-frame sequences. Some clones are absent from its copies; in checked studies, under half trace to an unresolved V gene, and the reason for the others is unknown. V and J calls and clone size are as listed in that table; D and trimming were resolved from the DNA. This sample holds 110,000 to 150,000 clones; about 92% were observed only once. The top ten constitute 12% of the sample.

From cysteine to phenylalanine, the CDR3 is 12 amino acids long. The DNA shown is the 36-base CDR3, in frame from base 1. From a lookup of the germline V gene (reference sequence), CDR1 and CDR2 are LNHDA and SQIVND. Cut back by 5 bases and 6 bases, the V and J ends lie 10 bases apart. The time point label, as the study defines it: sample from adult after SARS-CoV-2 infection, after symptom onset. A couple of convalescent COVID-19 patients, sampled after symptom onset from adults with prior SARS-CoV-2 infection, were also TCR-sequenced for comparison. In this chain, TRBV19 is recombined with TRBJ1-1, and TRBD1 may be the D gene, going by 5 matching bases. The receptor's source is an adult who had recovered from COVID-19. Sequences were derived from peripheral blood, sampled after recovery from COVID-19. In nucleotides, the sequence is TGTGCCAGTAGTGTACCGACAGCTGAAGCTTTCTTT. Protein translation: CASSVPTAEAFF.